This TCR beta chain stems from a study of blood T cell repertoires in COVID-19. Across the study: Some COVID-19 samples were acute and others convalescent; all came from the United States, Italy and Spain. PBMCs, B-cell-depleted T cells, or T cells provided the cDNA or gDNA that made up the material.

Trimming took 4 bases from V and 7 from J; bases not matched to a gene: 7. The CDR3 has 14 residues. Germline lookup yields CDR1 SGHRS and CDR2 YFSETQ. In the source study's methods: Amplifying reference gene primers gave estimates of nucleated cell counts. Method: immunoSEQ multiplex PCR; TCRdb's copy keeps in-frame clones and lacks some. Clone size and the V and J calls come from that table; the DNA yielded D and trimming. This table has 150,000 to 200,000 clones, around three quarters appearing once. This TCR derives from a man between 60 and 75 years old with active or convalescent COVID-19. Sequences were obtained from peripheral blood. The chain combines TRBV5-1 with TRBJ1-1; 10 nucleotides agree with TRBD1. CDR3 amino acids: CASSPVGDRGEAFF. In DNA form, the CDR3 reads TGCGCCAGCAGCCCAGTCGGGGACAGGGGTGAAGCTTTCTTT. Filled out from reference TRBV5-1 and TRBJ1-1, the complete variable domain reads KAGVTQTPRYLIKTRGQQVTLSCSPISGHRSVSWYQQTPGQGLQFLFEYFSETQRNKGNFPGRFSGRQFSNSRSEMNVSTLELGDSALYLCASSPVGDRGEAFFGQGTRLTVV.